Listed here are 23 T cell receptor beta chains from one sample, sequenced in a study of spatial heterogeneity in lung cancer (dated by TCRdb to about 2019). General findings and caveats noted by the study authors: The tumor nonsynonymous mutation count correlated with the number of expanded intratumoral alpha and beta TCRs.

This specimen's time point label, interpreted: sample taken at primary tumor resection. The receptor library was made with 5' RACE. The sequencing machine was a NextSeq 500. The public sequencing data were trimmed at Q25 with fastp and processed into clonotypes with MiXCR by TCRdb, which kept only in-frame beta chains. Here each entry gathers all rows of one CDR3 protein and keeps the most common genes and DNA. The sample data list under 6,000 distinct CDR3 sequences, and more than 6.5% of these were observed just once. 45% of the sample is in the top ten clones. Their antigens are not known. The sequences come from lung tumor tissue, collected at surgery. Receptors were obtained from a male donor with early-stage non-small cell lung cancer.

The sample holds many counts of this clonotype. The chain recombines TRBV20-1 with TRBJ1-5; D is possibly TRBD1 (6 bases). Germline loops: CDR1 DFQATT, CDR2 SNEGSKA (reference sequence). V lost 6 bases, J lost 7 bases, and 19 bases lay in between. This CDR3 contains 14 residues. CDR3: CSAKQGHNVQPQHF. CDR3 nucleotides: TGCAGTGCCAAACAGGGACATAACGTGCAGCCCCAGCATTTT.

This clonotype is termed medium-sized. The CDR3 DNA follows: TGTGCCAGCAGGAGCGTCGGAGGGGCCAACGTCCTGACTTTC. This encodes CASRSVGGANVLTF. The V gene is TRBV2, the J gene TRBJ2-6, with D hard to call. Deletions cut 6 bases from V and 4 bases from J, with 10 bases between. This CDR3 spans 14 amino acids. In germline, CDR1 is SNHLY, CDR2 FYNNEI.

This clonotype has more than one count but fewer than ten. The V gene is TRBV9, the J gene TRBJ2-7; TRBD1 matches 9 bases. The CDR3 runs to 14 residues. Germline CDR1 and CDR2: SGDLS and YYNGEE. Trimming at V came to 3 bases and at J to 6 bases, leaving 7 bases not matched to a gene. In DNA form, the CDR3 reads TGTGCCAGCAGCGCAAACTGGGGACAGGGCGAGCAGTACTTC. It specifies CASSANWGQGEQYF.

For the CDR3, the DNA is TGTGCCAGTAGAAAGTCTCACACTGAAGCTTTCTTT. Its translation: CASRKSHTEAFF. V and J are TRBV19 and TRBJ1-1; D not resolved. V was clipped by 6 bases and J by 3 bases, with 8 bases between them. Germline V lookup: CDR1 LNHDA, CDR2 SQIVND (reference sequence). The CDR3 runs 12 residues.

V gene TRBV6-1 combines with J gene TRBJ2-7, with D perhaps matching TRBD1 (6 bases). V was clipped by 2 bases and J by 3 bases, with 8 bases between them. Germline V lookup: CDR1 MNHNS, CDR2 SASEGT. This CDR3 has 13 amino acids. This chain's CDR3 is CASSESGDYEQYF. The CDR3 nucleotides are TGTGCCAGCAGTGAATCAGGGGACTACGAGCAGTACTTC.

Many counts were recorded for this clonotype. The DNA of the CDR3 is TGCGCCAGCAGCTTGGAGGGTATGGCCGGGGAGCTGTTTTTT. It specifies CASSLEGMAGELFF. The gene calls are TRBV5-1 and TRBJ2-2; D not certain. Looked up from germline, CDR1 is SGHRS and CDR2 is YFSETQ. V lost 0 bases and J lost 6, with 9 bases in between. CDR3 length equals 14 residues.

In its sample, this clonotype is medium-sized. This sequence joins TRBV6-5 and TRBJ2-3; D perhaps matches TRBD1 (7 bases). The CDR3 has 15 amino acids. Germline CDR1 and CDR2: MNHEY and SVGAGI. The CDR3 protein is CATGDYRGGADTQYF. CDR3 DNA: TGTGCGACGGGGGATTACAGGGGTGGGGCAGATACGCAGTATTTT.

The chain couples TRBV20-1 to TRBJ1-2; TRBD1 agrees at 9 bases. The CDR3 spans 13 residues. Germline values: CDR1 DFQATT, CDR2 SNEGSKA (reference sequence). After removal of 5 bases from V and 4 bases from J, the junction contained 5 bases not matched to a gene. The CDR3 spells CSALQGAGYGYTF. The CDR3, as DNA: TGCAGTGCTCTACAGGGGGCTGGCTATGGCTACACCTTC.

By proportion, this clonotype is medium-sized. J is TRBJ2-7 and V is TRBV5-1; 7 bases are shared with TRBD2. The CDR3 length is 17 residues. The germline V gene has CDR1 SGHRS and CDR2 YFSETQ. With V trimmed by 4 bases and J by 0 bases, 13 bases remained unmatched. The CDR3 loop reads CASSQPLKAGYSYEQYF. In DNA form, the CDR3 reads TGCGCCAGCAGCCAACCCCTGAAAGCGGGGTACTCCTACGAGCAGTACTTC.

The genes are TRBV29-1 and TRBJ2-7; D is ambiguous. The germline V gene has CDR1 SQVTM and CDR2 ANQGSEA. This CDR3 region has 13 residues. V shed 3 bases and J shed 2 bases, with 11 bases lying between them. The CDR3 DNA is TGCAGCGTTGATAGGTTGGGAACCTACGAGCAGTACTTC. Protein product: CSVDRLGTYEQYF.

This clonotype was seen at least ten times. The genes are TRBV23-1 and TRBJ1-6, with no clear D. TRBV23-1 is identified as an open reading frame with a role that is uncertain. Between the trimmed V and J ends, which lost 3 bases and 6 bases, there was a span of 24 bases. The CDR3 has 19 residues. The CDR3 loop is CASSHPPGSTAAVNSPLHF. The CDR3 DNA follows: TGCGCCAGCAGTCACCCACCGGGTAGTACAGCGGCGGTTAATTCACCCCTCCACTTT.

This clonotype was found many times. V and J are TRBV6-1 and TRBJ2-1, with 9 bases identical to TRBD2. With 10 bases clipped from V and 7 bases from J, the junction kept 5 bases outside the gene matches. The CDR3 contains 12 residues. CDR1 is MNHNS, CDR2 SASEGT, per germline. The CDR3 nucleotides are TGTGCCACCTCGACTAGCGGAAATGAGCAGTTCTTC. As protein: CATSTSGNEQFF.

This clonotype was counted many times. The chain's CDR3 is CATSRVDSGYPEQYF. The CDR3 region has the DNA TGTGCCACCAGCAGAGTGGATAGCGGGTACCCGGAGCAGTACTTC. The genes are TRBV15 and TRBJ2-7; 7 bases are a match to TRBD2. Germline-derived CDR1 and CDR2 are LNHNV and YYDKDF (reference sequence). Losses at the gene ends were 1 base for V and 7 bases for J; bases not matched to a gene: 10. The length of the CDR3 is 15 residues.

This clonotype was detected ten times or more. V gene TRBV4-1 combines with J gene TRBJ1-3; D not resolved. Trimming took off 0 bases at V and 1 base at J, with 7 bases between the two ends. The CDR3 loop spans 15 amino acids. CDR1 is MGHRA, CDR2 YSYEKL, per germline. CDR3 DNA: TGCGCCAGCAGCCAAGATCCTGCGTCTGGAAACACCATATATTTT. Translated, it gives CASSQDPASGNTIYF.

This clonotype was recorded many times. This rearrangement joins TRBV29-1 to TRBJ1-4; 9 bases map to TRBD1. The V and J ends lost 6 bases and 8 bases, in that order; junction bases with no gene match: 7. This CDR3 is built from 13 residues. From germline, CDR1 is SQVTM and CDR2 ANQGSEA. The CDR3 here is CSVLQGAWEKLFF. The CDR3 region has the DNA TGCAGCGTGTTACAGGGGGCCTGGGAAAAACTGTTTTTT.

The sample holds many counts of this clonotype. The chain has TRBV7-2 and TRBJ2-3; 11 positions agree with TRBD2. V gave up 5 bases and J gave up 3 bases; unmatched junction bases: 7. CDR3 size: 16 residues. The germline V gene encodes CDR1 SGHTA and CDR2 FQGNSA. The CDR3: CASSEGASGGTDTQYF. As DNA, the CDR3 is TGTGCCAGCAGCGAAGGGGCTAGCGGGGGGACAGATACGCAGTATTTT.

This clonotype was seen more than once but under ten times. The chain has TRBV6-2 or TRBV6-3 and TRBJ2-7, with D uncertain. The CDR3 spans 11 residues. Germline CDR1 and CDR2: MNHEY and SVGEGT. Trimming left V 6 bases short and J 3 bases short, with 6 bases between. Written as DNA, the CDR3 is TGTGCCAGCAGCAATCACTACGAGCAGTACTTC. It yields the protein CASSNHYEQYF.

This clonotype occurred a few times. V gene TRBV20-1 combines with J gene TRBJ2-3, with 15 positions matching TRBD2. The V gene's germline CDR1 is DFQATT and CDR2 SNEGSKA (reference sequence). This CDR3 is 20 amino acids long. Trimming took 6 bases from V and 0 from J; bases not matched to a gene: 16. This chain's CDR3 is CSALSPLGTSGGSSTDTQYF. Here the CDR3 DNA reads TGCAGTGCCCTATCACCGTTGGGGACTAGCGGGGGGTCTAGCACAGATACGCAGTATTTT.

By share, this clonotype counts as large (0.1 to 1%). The chain carries TRBV12-3 or TRBV12-4 and TRBJ1-5; unclear D gene. Between the trimmed V and J ends, which lost 2 bases and 3 bases, there was a span of 2 bases. The CDR3 consists of 12 residues. The CDR3 sequence: CASSLTNQPQHF. The CDR3 DNA is TGTGCCAGCAGTTTAACCAATCAGCCCCAGCATTTT.

At least ten counts were recorded for this clonotype. This chain uses TRBV2 with TRBJ1-3; D call uncertain. The CDR3 extends over 13 amino acids. Germline CDR1 SNHLY, CDR2 FYNNEI. Trimming pared 8 bases from V and 0 bases from J, leaving 8 bases between. CDR3 protein: CASVWSSGNTIYF. The DNA for the CDR3 is TGTGCCAGCGTGTGGAGCTCTGGAAACACCATATATTTT. The full variable domain, in which reference TRBV2 and TRBJ1-3 provide the parts outside the CDR3, is EPEVTQTPSHQVTQMGQEVILRCVPISNHLYFYWYRQILGQKVEFLVSFYNNEISEKSEIFDDQFSVERPDGSNFTLKIRSTKLEDSAMYFCASVWSSGNTIYFGEGSWLTVV.

This clonotype came up many times. The CDR3 sequence: CASSRQGPYEQYF. The CDR3 DNA reads as TGTGCCAGCAGCCGACAGGGTCCCTACGAGCAGTACTTC. V usage is TRBV25-1 and J usage is TRBJ2-7, with 7 nucleotides matching TRBD1. V shed 6 bases and J 2 bases; nucleotides not matched to a gene: 4. Looked up from germline, CDR1 is MGHDK and CDR2 is SYGVNS. This CDR3 comprises 13 residues.

This chain links TRBV6-2 or TRBV6-3 with TRBJ2-2; maybe TRBD1 (6 bases). Germline V gene lookup returns CDR1 MNHEY and CDR2 SVGEGT. The CDR3 runs to 15 residues. Trimming removed 8 bases at V and 5 bases at J, with 18 bases between. The CDR3 here is CASEPRRGLTGELFF. The DNA of the CDR3 is TGTGCCAGCGAACCCCGCAGGGGCCTAACCGGGGAGCTGTTTTTT.

In this sample, this clonotype turned up a few times. The chain couples TRBV7-8 to TRBJ1-4; 9 bases fit TRBD1. The germline V gene encodes CDR1 SGHVS and CDR2 FQNEAQ. The CDR3 sequence is 18 residues long. Losses at the gene ends were 5 bases for V and 0 bases for J; bases not matched to a gene: 10. CDR3 in amino acids: CASSGYRGPFATNEKLFF. CDR3 DNA: TGTGCCAGCAGCGGATACAGGGGGCCGTTTGCAACTAATGAAAAACTGTTTTTT.